The 8 T cell receptor beta chains listed next were all sequenced from one sample in a study of shared T cell receptors in the human thymus. The data were produced by immunoSEQ multiplex PCR, yet TCRdb's version contains in-frame clones alone and is incomplete. This sample has hundreds of thousands of clones, with roughly 86% found just once. The same data also went into a second study, on human thymus T cells.

Sequencing was performed on thymocytes. The receptors here all came from a boy less than two years old with a congenital heart defect.

The rearrangement uses TRBV10-3 and TRBJ2-3; 8 bases fit TRBD2. V trimming: 0 bases; J trimming: 4 bases; junction bases outside the gene matches: 6. The CDR3 loop spans 16 amino acids. The germline gives CDR1 ENHRY, CDR2 SYGVKD. CDR3 in amino acids: CAISESWREDPDTQYF. Here the CDR3 DNA reads TGTGCCATCAGTGAGTCGTGGCGGGAGGACCCAGATACGCAGTATTTT.

This clone has only a few counts. The rearrangement links TRBV6-5 to TRBJ2-4; D call uncertain. CDR1 is MNHEY and CDR2 is SVGAGI in the germline V gene. Trimming took off 6 bases at V and 1 base at J, with 10 bases between the two ends. The CDR3 consists of 14 residues. CDR3 in amino acids: CASSSEWAKNIQYF. CDR3 sequence (DNA): TGTGCCAGCAGCTCCGAGTGGGCCAAAAACATTCAGTACTTC.

The chain employs TRBV28 and TRBJ2-2; 9 nucleotides align to TRBD2. CDR1 and CDR2 (germline): MDHEN, SYDVKM. The CDR3 spans 20 residues. The J segment lost 4 bases and the V segment lost 2 bases, leaving 17 bases of the junction unmatched. The CDR3 nucleotides are TGTGCCAGCAGTTTACCTACCGTTTTTGCGGGGGGGCGCGGCACCGGGGAGCTGTTTTTT. Its protein product is CASSLPTVFAGGRGTGELFF.

The V gene is TRBV5-1, the J gene TRBJ2-3; TRBD2 is a possible D gene (6 bases). Trimming pared 2 bases from V and 2 bases from J, leaving 15 bases between. CDR1 is SGHRS and CDR2 is YFSETQ in the germline V gene. This CDR3 region has 16 residues. The CDR3 DNA sequence: TGCGCCAGCAGCTTCGACAGTGCGGGATTCACAGATACGCAGTATTTT. It is translated as CASSFDSAGFTDTQYF.

The chain uses TRBV4-3 and TRBJ1-5, with D possibly TRBD1 on 5 matching bases. V gave up 1 base and J gave up 4 bases, with 8 bases separating them. The CDR3 runs to 14 residues. The germline CDR1 and CDR2 sequences are LGHNA and YSLEER. In DNA, the CDR3 is TGCGCCAGCAGCCAAGTAAAGGGGAATCAGCCCCAGCATTTT. Protein sequence: CASSQVKGNQPQHF.

The chain is built from TRBV9 and TRBJ2-1, with D hard to call. V lost 0 bases, J lost 7 bases, and 8 bases lay in between. This CDR3 region has 13 residues. Per germline, CDR1 SGDLS and CDR2 YYNGEE. In DNA, the CDR3 is TGTGCCAGCAGCGTAGCTCATAGAAATGAGCAGTTCTTC. This translates into CASSVAHRNEQFF.

The sample holds one count of this clone. The chain couples TRBV2 to TRBJ1-2; no clear D gene. The CDR3 spans 17 residues. V was shortened by 7 bases and J by 4 bases, with 25 bases between the two germline ends. CDR1 is SNHLY, CDR2 FYNNEI, per germline. The CDR3 DNA is TGTGCCAGCATGAAGGTCGGGGTTATGGTTCTTGGCTATGGCTACACCTTC. As protein: CASMKVGVMVLGYGYTF.

The chain recombines TRBV9 with TRBJ2-3; TRBD2 matches at 11 bases. The germline CDR1 and CDR2 sequences are SGDLS and YYNGEE. V lost 5 bases, J lost 2 bases, and 7 bases stayed unmatched. The CDR3 consists of 16 residues. CDR3 DNA: TGTGCCAGCAGAGAACTGACTAGCGGGGTCACAGATACGCAGTATTTT. Translating it yields CASRELTSGVTDTQYF.